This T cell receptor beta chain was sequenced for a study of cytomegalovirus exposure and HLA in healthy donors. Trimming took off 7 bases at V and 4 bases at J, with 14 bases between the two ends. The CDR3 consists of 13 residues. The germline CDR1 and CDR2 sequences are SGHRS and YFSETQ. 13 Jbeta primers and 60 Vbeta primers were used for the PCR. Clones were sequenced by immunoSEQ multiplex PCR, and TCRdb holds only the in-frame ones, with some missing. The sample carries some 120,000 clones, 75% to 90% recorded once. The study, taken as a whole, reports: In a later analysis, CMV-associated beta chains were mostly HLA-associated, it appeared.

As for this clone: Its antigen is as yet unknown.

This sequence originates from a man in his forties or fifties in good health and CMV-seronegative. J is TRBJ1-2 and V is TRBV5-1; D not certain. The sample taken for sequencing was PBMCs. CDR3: CASGEDGSYGYTF. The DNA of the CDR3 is TGCGCCAGCGGAGAAGATGGGAGCTATGGCTACACCTTC.